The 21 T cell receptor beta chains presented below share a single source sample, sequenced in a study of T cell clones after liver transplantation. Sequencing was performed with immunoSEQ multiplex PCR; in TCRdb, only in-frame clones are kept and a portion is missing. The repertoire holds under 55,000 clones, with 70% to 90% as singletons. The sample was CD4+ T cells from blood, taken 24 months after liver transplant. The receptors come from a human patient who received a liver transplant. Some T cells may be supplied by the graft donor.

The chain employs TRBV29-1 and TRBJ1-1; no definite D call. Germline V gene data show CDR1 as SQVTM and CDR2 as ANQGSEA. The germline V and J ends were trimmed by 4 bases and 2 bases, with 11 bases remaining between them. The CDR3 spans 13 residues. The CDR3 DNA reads TGCAGCGTTGTCGTCGTCGTAAACACTGAAGCTTTCTTT. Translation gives CSVVVVVNTEAFF.

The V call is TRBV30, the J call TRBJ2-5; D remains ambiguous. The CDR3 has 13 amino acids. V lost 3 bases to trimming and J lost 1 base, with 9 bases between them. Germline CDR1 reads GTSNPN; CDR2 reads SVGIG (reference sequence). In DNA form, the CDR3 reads TGTGCCTGGAGAGCCCACAGCCAAGAGACCCAGTACTTC. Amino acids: CAWRAHSQETQYF. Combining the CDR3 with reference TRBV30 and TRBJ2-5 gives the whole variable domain SQTIHQWPATLVQPVGSPLSLECTVEGTSNPNLYWYRQAAGRGLQLLFYSVGIGQISSEVPQNLSASRPQDRQFILSSKKLLLSDSGFYLCAWRAHSQETQYFGPGTRLLVL.

As DNA, the CDR3 is TGCGCCAGCAGACATGGGACAGCGAACACTGAAGCTTTCTTT. It translates to CASRHGTANTEAFF. The chain links TRBV5-1 to TRBJ1-1; 7 nucleotides agree with TRBD1. Germline lookup yields CDR1 SGHRS and CDR2 YFSETQ. This CDR3 is built from 14 residues. The junction had 5 bases not matched to a gene; V was cut back by 5 bases and J by 1 base.

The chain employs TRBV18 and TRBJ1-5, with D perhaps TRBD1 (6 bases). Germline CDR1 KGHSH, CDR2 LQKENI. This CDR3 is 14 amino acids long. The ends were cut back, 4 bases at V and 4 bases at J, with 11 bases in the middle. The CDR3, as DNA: TGTGCCAGCTCACAAGGACAGCAGAATCAGCCCCAGCATTTT. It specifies CASSQGQQNQPQHF.

The CDR3, as DNA: TGTGCCAGCAGGCTAGCGGAGTCAAATACGCAGTATTTT. This encodes CASRLAESNTQYF. This chain connects TRBV27 to TRBJ2-3; 7 bases are a match to TRBD2. Trimming cost V 6 bases and J 7 bases; bases outside gene matches: 7. This CDR3 has 13 residues. Germline V gene data show CDR1 as MNHEY and CDR2 as SMNVEV (reference sequence).

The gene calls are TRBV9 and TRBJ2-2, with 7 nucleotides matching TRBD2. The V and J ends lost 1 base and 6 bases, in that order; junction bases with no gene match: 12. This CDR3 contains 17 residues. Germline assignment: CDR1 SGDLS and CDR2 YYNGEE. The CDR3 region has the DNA TGTGCCAGCAGCGTATCTGGCGGGAGTGTTGCCCCCGGGGAGCTGTTTTTT. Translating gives CASSVSGGSVAPGELFF. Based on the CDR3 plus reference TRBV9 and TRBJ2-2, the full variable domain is DSGVTQTPKHLITATGQRVTLRCSPRSGDLSVYWYQQSLDQGLQFLIQYYNGEERAKGNILERFSAQQFPDLHSELNLSSLELGDSALYFCASSVSGGSVAPGELFFGEGSRLTVL.

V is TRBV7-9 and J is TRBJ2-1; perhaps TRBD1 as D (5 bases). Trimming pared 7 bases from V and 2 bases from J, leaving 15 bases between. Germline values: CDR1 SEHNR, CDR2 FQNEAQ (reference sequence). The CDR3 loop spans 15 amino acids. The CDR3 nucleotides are TGTGCCAGCATCCCCCGGCAGGGTGCCTACAATGAGCAGTTCTTC. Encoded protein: CASIPRQGAYNEQFF.

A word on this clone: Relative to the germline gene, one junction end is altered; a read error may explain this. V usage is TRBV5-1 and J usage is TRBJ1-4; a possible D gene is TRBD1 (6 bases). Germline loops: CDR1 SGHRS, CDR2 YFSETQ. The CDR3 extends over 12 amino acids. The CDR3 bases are TGCGCCAGCAGCTTGCGTGGAGGCGAGGGGGTTTTT. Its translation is CASSLRGGEGVF.

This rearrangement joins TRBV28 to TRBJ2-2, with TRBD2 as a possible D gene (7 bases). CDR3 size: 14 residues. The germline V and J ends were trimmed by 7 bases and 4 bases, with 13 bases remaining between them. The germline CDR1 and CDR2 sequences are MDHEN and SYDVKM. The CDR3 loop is CASTQGGGTGELFF. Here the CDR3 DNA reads TGTGCCAGCACCCAGGGAGGGGGCACCGGGGAGCTGTTTTTT. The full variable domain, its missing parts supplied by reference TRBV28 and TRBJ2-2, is DVKVTQSSRYLVKRTGEKVFLECVQDMDHENMFWYRQDPGLGLRLIYFSYDVKMKEKGDIPEGYSVSREKKERFSLILESASTNQTSMYLCASTQGGGTGELFFGEGSRLTVL.

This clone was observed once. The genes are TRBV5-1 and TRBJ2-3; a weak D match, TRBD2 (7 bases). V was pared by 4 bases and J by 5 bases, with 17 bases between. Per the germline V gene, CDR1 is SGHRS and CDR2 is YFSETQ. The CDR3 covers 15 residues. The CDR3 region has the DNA TGCGCCAGCAGCAAATCTGGGGGGGCCGGAGATACGCAGTATTTT. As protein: CASSKSGGAGDTQYF.

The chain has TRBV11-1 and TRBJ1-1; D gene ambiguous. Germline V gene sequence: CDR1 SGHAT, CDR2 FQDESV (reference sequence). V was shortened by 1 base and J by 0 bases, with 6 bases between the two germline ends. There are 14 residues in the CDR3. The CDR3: CASSLGTLNTEAFF. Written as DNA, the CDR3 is TGTGCCAGCAGCTTAGGCACTCTGAACACTGAAGCTTTCTTT.

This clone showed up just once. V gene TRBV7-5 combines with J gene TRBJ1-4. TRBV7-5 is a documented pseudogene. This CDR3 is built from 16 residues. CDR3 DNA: TGTGTCAGAAGCCAGGACCGTCCTGGGTTTTATGAAAAACTGTTTTTT. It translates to CVRSQDRPGFYEKLFF.

The CDR3 is CASGPFLQSEQYF. CDR3 in DNA: TGTGCTAGTGGCCCTTTCCTCCAGTCCGAGCAGTACTTC. The chain employs TRBV12-5 and TRBJ2-7, with no clear D. The CDR3 is made up of 13 amino acids. CDR1 is LGHNT, CDR2 FRNRAP, per germline. Trimming took off 6 bases at V and 6 bases at J, with 15 bases between the two ends.

In nucleotides, the CDR3 is TGTGCCAGCAGCGTAGTCCGGGGGCCCACAGATACGCAGTATTTT. It translates to CASSVVRGPTDTQYF. This chain uses TRBV9 with TRBJ2-3; perhaps D is TRBD1 or TRBD2 (6 bases each). V gave up 0 bases and J gave up 2 bases, with 10 bases separating them. This CDR3 contains 15 residues. Germline CDR1 reads SGDLS; CDR2 reads YYNGEE. Full variable domain (rest looked up from reference TRBV9 and TRBJ2-3): DSGVTQTPKHLITATGQRVTLRCSPRSGDLSVYWYQQSLDQGLQFLIQYYNGEERAKGNILERFSAQQFPDLHSELNLSSLELGDSALYFCASSVVRGPTDTQYFGPGTRLTVL.

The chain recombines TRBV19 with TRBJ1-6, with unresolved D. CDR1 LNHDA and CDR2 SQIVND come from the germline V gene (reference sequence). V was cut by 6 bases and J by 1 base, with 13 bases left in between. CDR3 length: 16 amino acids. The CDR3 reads CASREGYKSYNSPLHF. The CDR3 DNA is TGTGCCAGTAGAGAGGGTTATAAGTCCTATAATTCACCCCTCCACTTT.

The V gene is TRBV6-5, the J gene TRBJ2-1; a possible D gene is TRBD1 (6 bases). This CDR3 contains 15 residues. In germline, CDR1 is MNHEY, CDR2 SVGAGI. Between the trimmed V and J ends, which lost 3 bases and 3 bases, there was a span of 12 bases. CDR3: CASSYRQVSYNEQFF. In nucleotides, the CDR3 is TGTGCCAGCAGTTATAGACAGGTCAGCTACAATGAGCAGTTCTTC.

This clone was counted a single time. The CDR3 loop is CASSFSGAENTIYF. The CDR3 nucleotides read TGTGCCAGCAGCTTCAGTGGGGCCGAAAACACCATATATTTT. The V gene is TRBV5-4, the J gene TRBJ1-3; tentatively, D is TRBD1 (5 bases). In germline, CDR1 is SGHNT, CDR2 YYREEE (reference sequence). This CDR3 has 14 amino acids. V lost 2 bases to trimming and J lost 6 bases, with 12 bases between them.

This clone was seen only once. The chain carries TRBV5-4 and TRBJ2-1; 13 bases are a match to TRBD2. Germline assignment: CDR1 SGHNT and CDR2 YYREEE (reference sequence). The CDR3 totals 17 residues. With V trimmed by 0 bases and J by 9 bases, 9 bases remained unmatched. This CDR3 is CASSLAFRTSGSAEQFF. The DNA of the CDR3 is TGTGCCAGCAGCTTGGCCTTCCGGACTAGCGGGAGTGCTGAGCAGTTCTTC.

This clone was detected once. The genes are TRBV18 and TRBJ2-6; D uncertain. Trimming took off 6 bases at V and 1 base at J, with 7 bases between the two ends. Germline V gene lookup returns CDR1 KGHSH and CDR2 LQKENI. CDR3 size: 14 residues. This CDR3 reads CASSSGSGANVLTF. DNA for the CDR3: TGTGCCAGCTCTTCGGGTTCTGGGGCCAACGTCCTGACTTTC.

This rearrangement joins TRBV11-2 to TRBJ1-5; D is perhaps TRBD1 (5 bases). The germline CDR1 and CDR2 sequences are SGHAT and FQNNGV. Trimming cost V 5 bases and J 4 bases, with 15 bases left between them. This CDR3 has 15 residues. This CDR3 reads CASSVGGGPNQPQHF. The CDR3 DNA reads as TGTGCCAGCAGCGTTGGGGGGGGACCGAATCAGCCCCAGCATTTT. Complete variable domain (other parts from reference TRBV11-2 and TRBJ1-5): EAGVAQSPRYKIIEKRQSVAFWCNPISGHATLYWYQQILGQGPKLLIQFQNNGVVDDSQLPKDRFSAERLKGVDSTLKIQPAKLEDSAVYLCASSVGGGPNQPQHFGDGTRLSIL.

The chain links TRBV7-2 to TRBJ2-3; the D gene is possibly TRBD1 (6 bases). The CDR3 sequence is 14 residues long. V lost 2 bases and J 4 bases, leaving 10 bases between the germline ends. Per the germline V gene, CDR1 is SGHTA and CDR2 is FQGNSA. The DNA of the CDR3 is TGTGCCAGCAGCTTACAGGGGTCCGCAGATACGCAGTATTTT. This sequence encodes CASSLQGSADTQYF.